These 9 T cell receptor beta chains were all obtained from the same sample, sequenced in a study of cytomegalovirus exposure and HLA in healthy donors. Using immunoSEQ multiplex PCR, the repertoire was profiled, and TCRdb retains in-frame clones only, with some absent. The top ten hold 3.5% to 5.5% of the sample, which has just under 150,000 clones, roughly 87% seen once. What was sequenced was PBMCs. Receptors originate from a man between 18 and 35 years old in good health and CMV-seropositive.

V gene TRBV7-9 combines with J gene TRBJ1-4; 8 positions agree with TRBD1. The CDR3 has 18 amino acids. Germline V lookup: CDR1 SEHNR, CDR2 FQNEAQ (reference sequence). Trimming took 5 bases from V and 11 from J; bases not matched to a gene: 22. The CDR3 region is CASSVMADGRGRAEKLFF. In DNA form, the CDR3 reads TGTGCCAGCAGCGTTATGGCCGATGGCAGGGGGCGAGCAGAGAAACTGTTTTTT.

The V gene is TRBV10-3, the J gene TRBJ2-7; TRBD2 aligns across 7 bases. J was trimmed by 5 bases and V by 0 bases; bases with no gene match: 7. The CDR3 sequence is 15 residues long. In germline, CDR1 is ENHRY, CDR2 SYGVKD. CDR3 coding DNA: TGTGCCATCAGTGAGTCGAGGGAGGGGCCGAACGAGCAGTACTTC. This translates into CAISESREGPNEQYF.

This clone has only a few counts. The chain has TRBV5-1 and TRBJ1-2, with D uncertain. CDR3 length: 16 residues. Looked up from germline, CDR1 is SGHRS and CDR2 is YFSETQ. V was pared by 1 base and J by 4 bases, with 17 bases between. The CDR3 protein is CASSLTSGPTLYGYTF. CDR3 coding DNA: TGCGCCAGCAGCTTGACCAGCGGACCGACGCTCTATGGCTACACCTTC.

The V call is TRBV5-1, the J call TRBJ1-4; D uncertain. The CDR3 extends over 15 amino acids. Germline CDR1 and CDR2: SGHRS and YFSETQ. Trimming took 2 bases from V and 8 from J, leaving 16 bases between them. The CDR3 reads CASSLGPGIQEKLFF. CDR3 bases: TGCGCCAGCAGCTTAGGTCCGGGGATTCAGGAAAAACTGTTTTTT.

This chain's CDR3 is CAWSVNSYGYTF. The DNA of the CDR3 is TGTGCCTGGAGTGTGAACAGCTATGGCTACACCTTC. The chain uses TRBV30 and TRBJ1-2, with unresolved D. Germline V CDR1 and CDR2: GTSNPN, SVGIG (reference sequence). The germline V and J ends were trimmed by 0 bases and 4 bases, with 6 bases remaining between them. This CDR3 is built from 12 residues.

The rearrangement links TRBV5-1 to TRBJ2-7; D remains unclear. The ends were cut back, 0 bases at V and 7 bases at J, with 8 bases in the middle. The CDR3 covers 12 residues. Germline values: CDR1 SGHRS, CDR2 YFSETQ. CDR3 nucleotide sequence: TGCGCCAGCAGCTTGGGTAATCTGGAGCAGTACTTC. This encodes CASSLGNLEQYF.

The chain carries TRBV5-4 and TRBJ1-1, with 9 bases that match TRBD1. The ends lost 3 bases at V and 5 bases at J; junction bases unmatched: 8. Germline CDR1 SGHNT, CDR2 YYREEE (reference sequence). The CDR3 is 15 amino acids. In DNA, the CDR3 is TGTGCCAGCAGCTCTCCGGGACAGGGAAGAACTGAAGCTTTCTTT. Translated: CASSSPGQGRTEAFF.

The chain recombines TRBV7-9 with TRBJ1-1; TRBD1 aligns across 9 bases. V lost 5 bases and J lost 6; bases outside the gene matches: 7. From germline, CDR1 is SEHNR and CDR2 FQNEAQ (reference sequence). CDR3 length: 14 residues. DNA of the CDR3: TGTGCCAGCAGCGGTAACAGGGGGCCCCCTGAAGCTTTCTTT. This sequence encodes CASSGNRGPPEAFF.

CDR3 in DNA: TGTGCCAGCAGCCGGGAAGTTAGCGGGAGGGCCCTAGCCAAAAACATTCAGTACTTC. It encodes CASSREVSGRALAKNIQYF. The genes are TRBV5-6 and TRBJ2-4; the match to TRBD2 covers 11 bases. Germline assignment: CDR1 SGHDT and CDR2 YYEEEE. The CDR3 spans 19 residues. J was trimmed by 0 bases and V by 4 bases; bases with no gene match: 12.